A selection of T cell receptor beta chains follows, all from one sample in a study of blood T cell repertoires in COVID-19. The assay was immunoSEQ multiplex PCR, and TCRdb's table has in-frame clones only and misses some. The sample has roughly 68,000 clones; 75% to 95% are singletons. Sequenced material: peripheral blood. The receptors were sampled from a man aged 35 to 55 with COVID-19, enrolled during active disease. CDR3s include the opening cysteine and the closing phenylalanine or tryptophan. A D gene is named only where the DNA matches it firmly. Clone size appears in some rows only: once, few, many, or a class for an expanded clone.

size,D,V,J,DNA,CDR3
once,-,TRBV9,TRBJ2-1,TGTGCCAGCAGCGTCGGGGCGGACAGCTCCTACAATGAGCAGTTCTTC,CASSVGADSSYNEQFF
-,TRBD1,TRBV30,TRBJ2-1,TGTGCCTGGAGTGTACTAGGACAGGGGGCCAATCGTGAGCAGTTCTTC,CAWSVLGQGANREQFF
-,-,TRBV3-1/TRBV3-2,TRBJ1-6,TGTGCCAGCAGCCCGACAGGTTCCTATAATTCACCCCTCCACTTT,CASSPTGSYNSPLHF
-,-,TRBV6-5,TRBJ1-1,TGTGCCAGCAGACCTCCCGGGGGGGGGACTGAAGCTTTCTTT,CASRPPGGGTEAFF
-,-,TRBV30,TRBJ1-5,TGTGCCTGGAGTGCGACAAATCAGCCCCAGCATTTT,CAWSATNQPQHF
-,TRBD1,TRBV7-9,TRBJ1-4,TGTGCCAGCAACCTTGACAGGGTGGACGAAAAACTGTTTTTT,CASNLDRVDEKLFF
-,-,TRBV10-3,TRBJ2-7,TGTGCCATCAGTGAGGCCCGACAGCAGTGGGAGCAGTACTTC,CAISEARQQWEQYF
once,-,TRBV7-3,TRBJ2-1,TGTGCCAGCAGCTTAGCGACAACCTACAATGAGCAGTTCTTC,CASSLATTYNEQFF
-,-,TRBV9,TRBJ2-2,TGTGCCAGCAGCGTAGCAGGGGATCGAACCGGGGAGCTGTTTTTT,CASSVAGDRTGELFF
once,-,TRBV9,TRBJ1-5,TGTGCCAGCAGCGTAACGGCAGGGTCCCAGCCCCAGCATTTT,CASSVTAGSQPQHF
-,-,TRBV10-3,TRBJ2-5,TGTGCCATCAGTGAGGAGGTGATCATTGGGACCCAGTACTTC,CAISEEVIIGTQYF
-,TRBD1,TRBV5-1,TRBJ1-1,TGCGCCAGCAGCTCTTCCAGGGGGTGGGAGAACACTGAAGCTTTCTTT,CASSSSRGWENTEAFF
-,-,TRBV6-5,TRBJ1-5,TGTGCCAGCAGTTACTCGATAACGGAGTTGAAGCCCCAGCATTTT,CASSYSITELKPQHF
-,-,TRBV19,TRBJ1-6,TGTGCCAGTACTCAGGACGGGATGGATTCACCCCTCCACTTT,CASTQDGMDSPLHF
-,-,TRBV9,TRBJ2-5,TGTGCCAGCAGCGTAGGCAGGAACCAAGAGACCCAGTACTTC,CASSVGRNQETQYF
-,-,TRBV19,TRBJ2-1,TGTGCCAGTAGTAGCGGGGGCCACAATGAGCAGTTCTTC,CASSSGGHNEQFF
-,TRBD1,TRBV5-1,TRBJ1-1,TGCGCCAGCAGCGGGGGACAGGCAGAGGGCACTGAAGCTTTCTTT,CASSGGQAEGTEAFF
-,TRBD2,TRBV10-1,TRBJ2-1,TGCGCCAGCAGTTCTGGACTAGCGGGGCACGCTGAGCAGTTCTTC,CASSSGLAGHAEQFF
-,-,TRBV27,TRBJ2-3,TGTGCCAGCAGTTTCTCCCTACGGGATACGCAGTATTTT,CASSFSLRDTQYF
few,-,TRBV3-1/TRBV3-2,TRBJ1-4,TGTGCCAGCAGCCGACAGGTTACTAATGAAAAACTGTTTTTT,CASSRQVTNEKLFF
few,-,TRBV18,TRBJ1-5,TGTGCCAGCTCTACCCTTTCGGGGAATAGCAATCAGCCCCAGCATTTT,CASSTLSGNSNQPQHF
-,TRBD1,TRBV19,TRBJ2-5,TGTGCCAGTAGTATAGGGGGGACAGGGGGCGAAGAGACCCAGTACTTC,CASSIGGTGGEETQYF
-,TRBD2,TRBV10-3,TRBJ2-1,TGTGCCATCAGTGGGACTAGCGGGGATGGCTACAATGAGCAGTTCTTC,CAISGTSGDGYNEQFF
once,-,TRBV5-6,TRBJ2-1,TGTGCCAGCAGCTTGAGGACAAGTAGGAATGAGCAGTTCTTC,CASSLRTSRNEQFF
-,-,TRBV7-6,TRBJ1-3,TGTGCCAGCAGCTCGCTCGGGTGGAAGGGCGGGATGTCTGGAAACACCATATATTTT,CASSSLGWKGGMSGNTIYF
-,TRBD1,TRBV9,TRBJ2-2,TGTGCCAGCAGCGTAAGGACAGGACCAAACACCGGGGAGCTGTTTTTT,CASSVRTGPNTGELFF
once,TRBD1,TRBV5-4,TRBJ2-4,TGTGCCAGCAGCCAAAAAACAGGGGGCGAAAACATTCAGTACTTC,CASSQKTGGENIQYF
-,-,TRBV6-5,TRBJ1-1,TGTGCCAGCAGTTACCTTGGGCGACTGAACACTGAAGCTTTCTTT,CASSYLGRLNTEAFF
-,-,TRBV6-1,TRBJ1-6,TGTGCCAGCAGTGACCTACAGGGTAGGAGTTCACCCCTCCACTTT,CASSDLQGRSSPLHF
-,TRBD1,TRBV12-3/TRBV12-4,TRBJ2-7,TGTGCCAGCGGGACAGGGCGCTCCTACGAGCAGTACTTC,CASGTGRSYEQYF
-,-,TRBV19,TRBJ2-3,TGTGCCAGTAGTGCCTCCATCGGAGATACGCAGTATTTT,CASSASIGDTQYF
-,-,TRBV13,TRBJ1-4,TGTGCCAGCAGCCATCCCCTCGGCGGGGGGCAAAAACTGTTTTTT,CASSHPLGGGQKLFF
-,-,TRBV5-4,TRBJ2-5,TGTGCCAGCAGCTTGGTCGGGACTCGTAGTGGGACCCAGTACTTC,CASSLVGTRSGTQYF
-,-,TRBV10-3,TRBJ1-4,TGTGCCATCGGGAGCAGTTCTAATGAAAAACTGTTTTTT,CAIGSSSNEKLFF
-,-,TRBV6-5,TRBJ1-1,TGTGCCAGCACCTCAGGTAGAGAAGCTTTCTTT,CASTSGREAFF
-,TRBD1,TRBV3-1/TRBV3-2,TRBJ1-5,TGTGCCAGCAGCCATGGCTCCGGGACAGGGGGTAATCAGCCCCAGCATTTT,CASSHGSGTGGNQPQHF
-,-,TRBV5-8,TRBJ1-3,TGTGCCAGCAGCTTGAATGGGGACAACTCTGGAAACACCATATATTTT,CASSLNGDNSGNTIYF
-,TRBD1,TRBV5-5,TRBJ1-2,TGTGCCAGCAGCCAGGGACAGGGAGATGGCTACACCTTC,CASSQGQGDGYTF
-,-,TRBV27,TRBJ2-1,TGTGCCAGCAGTTTAAGGGGTTCCTACAATGAGCAGTTCTTC,CASSLRGSYNEQFF
-,-,TRBV9,TRBJ1-1,TGTGCCAGCAGCGGAACAGGGAAATTGAACACTGAAGCTTTCTTT,CASSGTGKLNTEAFF
-,-,TRBV28,TRBJ1-6,TGTGCCAGCAGTCGGACAGCCGATAATTCACCCCTCCACTTT,CASSRTADNSPLHF
-,TRBD1,TRBV9,TRBJ2-1,TGTGCCAGCAGTGATACCGGGACAGGGATAGGTGAGCAGTTCTTC,CASSDTGTGIGEQFF
-,-,TRBV29-1,TRBJ1-2,TGCAGCGTCCGGACAGAAACGACACGCTATGGCTACACCTTC,CSVRTETTRYGYTF
once,TRBD2,TRBV6-5,TRBJ2-5,TGTGCCAGCTCCCGACTAGCGGGGGTGGGGACCCAGTACTTC,CASSRLAGVGTQYF
once,TRBD1,TRBV30,TRBJ1-5,TGTGCCTGGAGTGTACGTGGGACAGGGGGCGCTTATCAGCCCCAGCATTTT,CAWSVRGTGGAYQPQHF
-,-,TRBV30,TRBJ1-6,TGTGCCTGGATTGCCCAGGGAAATTCACCCCTCCACTTT,CAWIAQGNSPLHF
-,-,TRBV6-6,TRBJ2-3,TGTGCCAGCAGCTCCCCTAACACAGATACGCAGTATTTT,CASSSPNTDTQYF
once,-,TRBV4-1,TRBJ2-5,TGCGCCACAGGGGGGGAGACCCAGTACTTC,CATGGETQYF
-,-,TRBV5-1,TRBJ1-3,TGCGCCAGCACCTGGGGGGATGACTCTGGAAACACCATATATTTT,CASTWGDDSGNTIYF
-,-,TRBV18,TRBJ1-2,TGTGCCAGCTCACCGCCAATGGGGAGCAACTATGGCTACACCTTC,CASSPPMGSNYGYTF
-,TRBD1,TRBV6-5,TRBJ1-4,TGTGCCAGCAGTCCCGGGACAGGGGGGGAAAAACTGTTTTTT,CASSPGTGGEKLFF
-,TRBD2,TRBV18,TRBJ2-7,TGTGCCAGCACAGTTAGCGGGGGGGCTCTCGACGAGCAGTACTTC,CASTVSGGALDEQYF
-,TRBD1,TRBV23-1,TRBJ2-7,TGCGCCAGCAGTCATCCTGGGACAGCAAGTACCTACGAGCAGTACTTC,CASSHPGTASTYEQYF